This T cell receptor beta chain was retrieved from a study of naive and memory T cell subsets. Notes on the study in general: RNA-based TCR counts may shift with T cell activation and differentiation. Naive repertoires, especially CD8, held a few larger clonotypes, possibly memory cells re-expressing CD45RA.

Both TRBC1 and TRBC2 were covered by a beta constant-region primer of two equimolar oligonucleotides. Nested alpha and beta constant-region primers with the SP2 primer drove four PCR rounds on ligated cDNA. TCRdb re-derived calls from the UMI-ligation and nested PCR reads in MiXCR, one entry per CDR3 protein. The sample yields more than 120,000 distinct CDR3 sequences, 15% to 20% seen once. Comment on this clonotype: Its antigen remains unidentified.

After removal of 5 bases from V and 2 bases from J, the junction contained 14 bases not matched to a gene. CDR3 length equals 17 residues. The V and J genes are TRBV12-3 or TRBV12-4 and TRBJ2-7, with 8 positions matching TRBD1. The TCR originated in a human donor in good health. Material: naive CD8+ T cells from blood. The CDR3 loop reads CASSTRGLGTGAYEQYF. The CDR3 DNA sequence: TGTGCCAGCAGTACAAGAGGGCTTGGGACAGGAGCCTACGAGCAGTACTTC.